One sample yielded the 14 T cell receptor beta chains listed below, sequenced in a study of CD8+CD57+ T cells in acquired aplastic anemia. Template material for TCR beta VDJ and CDR3 profiling consisted of genomic DNA. TCRdb called the reads again in MiXCR, with one record for every CDR3 protein. The sample has 150,000 to 200,000 distinct CDR3 sequences; 63% are singletons. Specimen: sorted CD4+, CD8+, or CD8+CD57+ T cells (not recorded which) from PBMCs. The receptors were gathered from a human donor in good health.

The J gene is TRBJ2-7, the V gene TRBV4-3; 8 bases map to TRBD1. Trimming at V came to 0 bases and at J to 4 bases, leaving 5 bases not matched to a gene. Germline V gene lookup returns CDR1 LGHNA and CDR2 YSLEER. The CDR3 has 15 amino acids. The CDR3 coding sequence is TGCGCCAGCAGCCAAGAGTGGCAGGGGGCGTACGAGCAGTACTTC. Encoded protein: CASSQEWQGAYEQYF.

In the case of this clonotype: The junction differs from germline at one of its ends, possibly a read error. CDR3 residues: CASSQDQGQGSYEQYF. Written as DNA, the CDR3 is TGCGCCAGCAGCCAAGATCAGGGACAGGGTTCCTACGAGCAGTACTTC. This chain links TRBV7-2 with TRBJ2-7; TRBD1 matches at 9 bases. Germline V lookup: CDR1 SGHTA, CDR2 FQGNSA. The CDR3 runs to 16 residues.

The rearrangement links TRBV19 to TRBJ1-2, with D uncertain. CDR1 and CDR2 from the germline V gene are LNHDA and SQIVND (reference sequence). The CDR3 length is 12 residues. The V end lost 5 bases, the J end lost 9 bases, and 13 bases lay between the germline ends. This chain's CDR3 is CASSFRPESYTF. Here the CDR3 DNA reads TGTGCCAGTAGTTTCCGACCGGAAAGCTACACCTTC.

Of note for this clonotype: Being one base from a much bigger clone, this may be a read error. The genes are TRBV6-2 or TRBV6-3 and TRBJ2-7; D tentatively reads TRBD1 or TRBD2 (6 bases each). Trimming stripped 6 bases from V and 5 bases from J, with 14 bases between. Germline V CDR1 and CDR2: MNHEY, SVGEGT. CDR3 length equals 13 residues. The CDR3 sequence: CASSWTAGHEQYF. The CDR3 bases are TGTGCCAGCAGCTGGACAGCGGGCCACGAGCAGTACTTC.

V usage is TRBV24-1 and J usage is TRBJ2-2, with D tentatively TRBD2 (5 bases). Germline values: CDR1 KGHDR, CDR2 SFDVKD. Trimming stripped 7 bases from V and 5 bases from J, with 10 bases between. The CDR3 runs to 13 residues. The CDR3 DNA follows: TGTGCCACCAGAGCGAGGGAGACCGGGGAGCTGTTTTTT. The encoded protein is CATRARETGELFF.

V gene TRBV15 combines with J gene TRBJ2-4; D perhaps matches TRBD1 (6 bases). The V and J ends lost 5 bases and 6 bases respectively, with 11 bases between them. Germline loops: CDR1 LNHNV, CDR2 YYDKDF (reference sequence). CDR3 size: 13 residues. This chain's CDR3 is CATSEDRRNIQYF. In DNA, the CDR3 is TGTGCCACCAGCGAGGACAGACGAAACATTCAGTACTTC.

This clonotype appeared a few times. The chain links TRBV20-1 to TRBJ2-1; the D gene could be TRBD1 or TRBD2 (5 bases each). The CDR3 is 13 residues long. Trimming pared 5 bases from V and 9 bases from J, leaving 17 bases between. In germline, CDR1 is DFQATT, CDR2 SNEGSKA (reference sequence). CDR3 sequence reads: CSALTPPRGEQFF. DNA of the CDR3: TGCAGTGCTCTAACTCCTCCGAGGGGTGAGCAGTTCTTC.

V usage is TRBV15 and J usage is TRBJ2-7; D is uncertain. Looked up from germline, CDR1 is LNHNV and CDR2 is YYDKDF (reference sequence). V was trimmed by 0 bases and J by 3 bases, leaving 9 bases between them. The CDR3 runs to 14 residues. Written as DNA, the CDR3 is TGTGCCACCAGCAGAGATTCCCAGGACTACGAGCAGTACTTC. Its translation: CATSRDSQDYEQYF.

This sequence joins TRBV15 and TRBJ1-5; 7 positions agree with TRBD1. Germline trimming cut 0 bases from V and 7 bases from J; bases unmatched to any gene: 3. Germline CDR1 is LNHNV and CDR2 is YYDKDF (reference sequence). The CDR3 has 14 amino acids. In nucleotides, the CDR3 is TGTGCCACCAGCAGAGACAGGGGGGGACAGCCCCAGCATTTT. It translates to CATSRDRGGQPQHF.

The rearrangement joins TRBV20-1 to TRBJ1-6, with D maybe TRBD1 (6 bases). The germline V gene encodes CDR1 DFQATT and CDR2 SNEGSKA (reference sequence). The CDR3 totals 15 residues. V lost 6 bases and J lost 4, with 16 bases in between. The CDR3 sequence is CSAAQTTGYNSPLHF. The CDR3 coding sequence is TGCAGTGCCGCCCAAACGACAGGTTATAATTCACCCCTCCACTTT.

The chain links TRBV5-1 to TRBJ2-3; TRBD1 aligns across 7 bases. Germline V gives CDR1 SGHRS, CDR2 YFSETQ. This CDR3 is 14 amino acids long. V lost 4 bases, J lost 3 bases, and 5 bases stayed unmatched. The DNA of the CDR3 is TGCGCCAGCAGCGGGACAGCAACGACAGATACGCAGTATTTT. Protein: CASSGTATTDTQYF.

V is TRBV7-9 and J is TRBJ1-2; tentatively, D is TRBD1 (6 bases). This CDR3 has 12 residues. Deletions cut 5 bases from V and 5 bases from J, with 9 bases between. Germline loops: CDR1 SEHNR, CDR2 FQNEAQ (reference sequence). The CDR3 DNA is TGTGCCAGCAGCCCGGGGGCGTATGGCTACACCTTC. The encoded protein is CASSPGAYGYTF.

The chain combines TRBV19 with TRBJ2-1; TRBD2 matches 12 bases. The germline V gene has CDR1 LNHDA and CDR2 SQIVND (reference sequence). V trimming: 2 bases; J trimming: 8 bases; junction bases outside the gene matches: 4. The CDR3 covers 15 residues. CDR3 region: CASSIWLAGGHEQFF. CDR3 DNA sequence: TGTGCCAGTAGTATATGGCTAGCGGGGGGGCATGAGCAGTTCTTC. The variable domain in full, completed from reference TRBV19 and TRBJ2-1, reads DGGITQSPKYLFRKEGQNVTLSCEQNLNHDAMYWYRQDPGQGLRLIYYSQIVNDFQKGDIAEGYSVSREKKESFPLTVTSAQKNPTAFYLCASSIWLAGGHEQFFGPGTRLTVL.

The CDR3 region has the DNA TGTGCCAGCAGCCACCCCCTAGCGGGAGAGTACAATGAGCAGTTCTTC. Translation: CASSHPLAGEYNEQFF. V usage is TRBV4-2 and J usage is TRBJ2-1, with 10 bases fitting TRBD2. The CDR3 runs to 16 residues. Trimming cost V 3 bases and J 4 bases; bases outside gene matches: 6. Germline values: CDR1 LGHNA, CDR2 YNFKEQ.